Only a few counts were recorded for the clone carrying this TCR beta chain. Its target is not known. This sample stems from a study of radiotherapy plus CTLA-4 blockade in lung cancer. Study findings and constraints: Clones of tumor-derived TCRs expanded in blood after radiotherapy plus ipilimumab.

Receiving focal radiation plus CTLA-4 blockade with ipilimumab were patients who had chemo-refractory metastatic non-small-cell lung cancer. Sequencing was performed with immunoSEQ multiplex PCR; in TCRdb, only in-frame clones are kept and a portion is missing. The data show fewer than 65,000 clones, 65% to 85% seen once. The material was peripheral blood, obtained from a patient treated with radiotherapy plus ipilimumab. The receptor was isolated from a human donor with non-small cell lung cancer whose response to radiotherapy plus ipilimumab could not be evaluated.

The chain's CDR3 is CASSRLDRLPNSPLHF. CDR3 coding DNA: TGTGCCAGCAGCCGATTAGACCGACTGCCAAATTCACCCCTCCACTTT. The chain carries TRBV5-4 and TRBJ1-6; D gene unclear. CDR1 and CDR2 (germline): SGHNT, YYREEE (reference sequence). CDR3 length: 16 amino acids. Trimming shortened V by 4 bases and J by 7 bases, and 18 bases separated the two germline ends.